The 13 T cell receptor beta chains listed next were all sequenced from one sample in a study of T cells in Graves' hyperthyroidism and ophthalmopathy (dated by TCRdb to about 2019). Libraries were prepared through multiplex PCR. TCRdb records Illumina HiSeq 2000 as the sequencer. The TCR beta CDR3 regions were amplified from the RNA transcripts. For the first round of RT-PCR on the TCR CDR3, the HTBI primer set was used together with the Qiagen OneStep RT-PCR kit. TCRdb passed the public sequencing reads through fastp at Q25 and MiXCR, retaining productive beta sequences. Rows are unified per CDR3 protein, each entry keeping the most common DNA and genes. For this sample there are about 700,000 distinct CDR3 sequences; nearly 45% appear just once. Under 8.5% of the sample comes from the top ten. The sequencing input was peripheral blood or thyroid tissue (not recorded which). Receptor source: an adult man with Graves' disease, either hyperthyroidism or ophthalmopathy (not recorded which).

As for this clonotype: It may be a read error: a sequence one base away is much more abundant. This chain connects TRBV2 to TRBJ2-5; TRBD1 matches 9 bases. CDR3 length: 14 residues. V dropped 6 bases and J dropped 4; count of bases not matched to a gene: 6. CDR1 is SNHLY and CDR2 is FYNNEI in the germline V gene. This CDR3 is CASSPGQGIETQYF. The CDR3 nucleotides read TGTGCCAGCAGCCCGGGACAGGGAATAGAGACCCAGTACTTC.

This clonotype was counted once. The chain links TRBV5-1 to TRBJ2-7; D unclear. This CDR3 has 15 residues. Germline V gene sequence: CDR1 SGHRS, CDR2 YFSETQ. Trimming removed 4 bases from V and 2 bases from J, with 16 bases in between. The CDR3 loop reads CASSPNSGITYEQYF. The CDR3 DNA reads TGCGCCAGCAGCCCGAATTCCGGAATTACCTACGAGCAGTACTTC. Together with reference TRBV5-1 and TRBJ2-7, the CDR3 gives the full variable domain: KAGVTQTPRYLIKTRGQQVTLSCSPISGHRSVSWYQQTPGQGLQFLFEYFSETQRNKGNFPGRFSGRQFSNSRSEMNVSTLELGDSALYLCASSPNSGITYEQYFGPGTRLTVT.

This clonotype has just a few counts. The V and J genes are TRBV2 and TRBJ1-6; maybe TRBD1 (5 bases). The CDR3 contains 15 residues. Germline V gives CDR1 SNHLY, CDR2 FYNNEI. V was shortened by 6 bases and J by 6 bases, with 15 bases between the two germline ends. The CDR3 loop reads CASSQILGLNSPLHF. DNA for the CDR3: TGTGCCAGCAGCCAAATTTTGGGGCTTAATTCACCCCTCCACTTT. Supplemented by reference TRBV2 and TRBJ1-6, the full variable domain reads EPEVTQTPSHQVTQMGQEVILRCVPISNHLYFYWYRQILGQKVEFLVSFYNNEISEKSEIFDDQFSVERPDGSNFTLKIRSTKLEDSAMYFCASSQILGLNSPLHFGNGTRLTVT.

The chain uses TRBV10-1 and TRBJ2-3, with 9 bases lining up with TRBD1. Germline V gene lookup returns CDR1 WNHNN and CDR2 SYGVQD (reference sequence). J lost 4 bases, V lost 4 bases, and 0 bases had no gene match. There are 13 residues in the CDR3. CDR3 nucleotides: TGCGCCAGCAGTGGACAGGGGGCAGATACGCAGTATTTT. Its protein is CASSGQGADTQYF.

This clonotype was detected a few times. This chain links TRBV20-1 with TRBJ1-2; D possibly corresponds to TRBD1 (5 bases). Trimming removed 5 bases from V and 5 bases from J, with 24 bases in between. From germline, CDR1 is DFQATT and CDR2 SNEGSKA (reference sequence). CDR3 length: 16 amino acids. The CDR3 reads CSALNRSGRREYGYTF. The CDR3 DNA is TGCAGTGCTTTGAACCGGTCGGGACGGAGGGAGTATGGCTACACCTTC.

The sample holds many counts of this clonotype. V gene TRBV5-1 combines with J gene TRBJ1-1; D gene ambiguous. Germline V gene data show CDR1 as SGHRS and CDR2 as YFSETQ. The germline V and J ends were trimmed by 0 bases and 1 base, with 7 bases remaining between them. The CDR3 extends over 14 amino acids. The CDR3 DNA reads TGCGCCAGCAGCTTGGTATCAGCGAACACTGAAGCTTTCTTT. Residues: CASSLVSANTEAFF.

The rearrangement joins TRBV19 to TRBJ1-1, with D unclear. The germline V gene encodes CDR1 LNHDA and CDR2 SQIVND (reference sequence). V was cut by 11 bases and J by 4 bases, with 17 bases left in between. This CDR3 is built from 13 residues. CDR3 protein: CAWSRGRSTEAFF. CDR3 DNA sequence: TGTGCCTGGAGTCGGGGTCGAAGCACTGAAGCTTTCTTT.

This clonotype appeared many times. The V and J genes are TRBV2 and TRBJ1-6; D is possibly TRBD1 (6 bases). The V end lost 10 bases, the J end lost 7 bases, and 14 bases lay between the germline ends. CDR3 length: 13 residues. Germline V lookup: CDR1 SNHLY, CDR2 FYNNEI. CDR3 residues: CATVQGWNSPLHF. The DNA of the CDR3 is TGTGCCACCGTACAGGGATGGAATTCACCCCTCCACTTT.

The chain carries TRBV2 and TRBJ2-3; D call uncertain. The CDR3 spans 14 residues. Germline V gives CDR1 SNHLY, CDR2 FYNNEI. Trimming removed 3 bases from V and 0 bases from J, with 7 bases in between. This chain's CDR3 is CASSDLQSTDTQYF. For the CDR3, the DNA is TGTGCCAGCAGTGATTTGCAAAGCACAGATACGCAGTATTTT. Full variable domain (outside the CDR3, taken from reference TRBV2 and TRBJ2-3): EPEVTQTPSHQVTQMGQEVILRCVPISNHLYFYWYRQILGQKVEFLVSFYNNEISEKSEIFDDQFSVERPDGSNFTLKIRSTKLEDSAMYFCASSDLQSTDTQYFGPGTRLTVL.

The V and J genes are TRBV29-1 and TRBJ1-1, with D maybe TRBD1 (5 bases). Trimming removed 3 bases at V and 2 bases at J, with 10 bases between. The germline gives CDR1 SQVTM, CDR2 ANQGSEA. The CDR3 runs to 13 residues. In nucleotides, the CDR3 is TGCAGCGTTGACCGGGGGGACAACACTGAAGCTTTCTTT. Translating gives CSVDRGDNTEAFF.

At least ten counts were recorded for this clonotype. The CDR3 is CASRTGIMDEKLFF. The CDR3, as DNA: TGTGCCAGCAGGACAGGGATTATGGATGAAAAACTGTTTTTT. The chain carries TRBV2 and TRBJ1-4; TRBD1 agrees at 7 bases. The CDR3 spans 14 residues. Germline V CDR1 and CDR2: SNHLY, FYNNEI. J lost 6 bases, V lost 6 bases, and 7 bases had no gene match.

V is TRBV15 and J is TRBJ1-3; D is ambiguous. Between the trimmed V and J ends, which lost 1 base and 8 bases, there was a span of 9 bases. CDR1 LNHNV and CDR2 YYDKDF come from the germline V gene (reference sequence). The CDR3 loop spans 13 amino acids. CDR3 coding DNA: TGTGCCACCAGCAGAGGGGAACGGTACACCATATATTTT. It encodes CATSRGERYTIYF.

The chain employs TRBV7-9 and TRBJ1-3; unclear D gene. CDR3 length: 16 amino acids. CDR1 SEHNR and CDR2 FQNEAQ come from the germline V gene (reference sequence). V dropped 5 bases and J dropped 2 bases, with 16 bases sitting between them. In DNA, the CDR3 is TGTGCCAGCAGCCTCCGGGGAAGGATGCCTGGAAACACCATATATTTT. It encodes CASSLRGRMPGNTIYF.